The rows below give T cell receptor beta chains drawn from one sample of a study of blood T cell repertoires in COVID-19. Profiling relied on immunoSEQ multiplex PCR, and the TCRdb table lists in-frame clones only, not all of them. The sample includes under 200,000 clones, 76% of them seen just once. Sequenced sample: peripheral blood. The receptors shown here come from an elderly woman with acute or convalescent COVID-19. Each CDR3 is given with its conserved first and last residue. The D gene is left open where the match is weak. Expanded clones are given a class, and other clones once, few, many or no size at all.

clone_size	d_call	v_call	j_call	cdr3_aa	cdr3_nt
few	TRBD1	TRBV3-1/TRBV3-2	TRBJ1-1	CASSQRQGAAEAFF	TGTGCCAGCAGCCAACGACAGGGGGCGGCTGAAGCTTTCTTT
-	TRBD2	TRBV4-3	TRBJ2-3	CASSPRLAGPDTQYF	TGCGCCAGCAGCCCCAGACTAGCGGGGCCAGATACGCAGTATTTT
-	TRBD1	TRBV5-5	TRBJ1-2	CASSSTGTGINYGYTF	TGTGCCAGCAGCTCAACCGGGACAGGGATAAACTATGGCTACACCTTC
-	TRBD1	TRBV5-1	TRBJ1-1	CASSLAGTGSTEAFF	TGCGCCAGCAGCTTGGCGGGGACAGGGAGCACTGAAGCTTTCTTT
-	-	TRBV19	TRBJ1-1	CASSIGGGRAEAFF	TGTGCCAGTAGTATCGGGGGGGGGCGAGCTGAAGCTTTCTTT
-	-	TRBV7-3	TRBJ2-5	CASSLDSTSHQETQYF	TGTGCCAGCAGCTTAGACTCAACGAGTCATCAAGAGACCCAGTACTTC
few	TRBD2	TRBV6-7	TRBJ2-2	CASSLKLLAGDAGELFF	TGTGCCAGCAGCCTCAAATTACTAGCGGGAGACGCCGGGGAGCTGTTTTTT
-	TRBD1	TRBV15	TRBJ1-5	CATSREGQGRNQPQHF	TGTGCCACCAGCAGAGAAGGACAGGGACGAAATCAGCCCCAGCATTTT
-	TRBD2	TRBV11-1	TRBJ2-3	CASRFTSAVSTDTQYF	TGTGCCAGCAGGTTCACTAGCGCAGTAAGCACAGATACGCAGTATTTT
once	TRBD2	TRBV7-2	TRBJ2-7	CASSPSGASYEQYF	TGTGCCAGCAGCCCGAGCGGGGCCTCCTACGAGCAGTACTTC
-	-	TRBV18	TRBJ1-1	CASSGQRDTEAFF	TGTGCCAGCTCAGGGCAGAGAGACACTGAAGCTTTCTTT
-	-	TRBV7-9	TRBJ2-5	CASSYDIGETQYF	TGTGCCAGCAGCTACGACATCGGAGAGACCCAGTACTTC
-	-	TRBV6-2/TRBV6-3	TRBJ1-3	CASSYEAGNTIYF	TGTGCCAGCAGTTACGAAGCGGGAAACACCATATATTTT
-	-	TRBV10-3	TRBJ2-1	CAISEGFGQGNNEQFF	TGTGCCATCAGTGAAGGTTTCGGGCAGGGGAACAATGAGCAGTTCTTC
-	-	TRBV30	TRBJ1-4	CAWSAGEKLFF	TGTGCCTGGAGTGCGGGTGAAAAACTGTTTTTT
-	-	TRBV5-6	TRBJ1-3	CASSAGGLSGNTIYF	TGTGCCAGCAGCGCGGGCGGTCTCTCTGGAAACACCATATATTTT
-	-	TRBV7-3	TRBJ1-1	CASSPRTVSVNTEAFF	TGTGCCAGCAGCCCCCGGACAGTTTCGGTAAACACTGAAGCTTTCTTT
once	TRBD1	TRBV19	TRBJ1-5	CASSGDRGWGNQPQHF	TGTGCCAGTAGTGGCGACAGGGGTTGGGGCAATCAGCCCCAGCATTTT
-	-	TRBV5-4	TRBJ1-4	CASSLGGRKDSEKLFF	TGTGCCAGCAGCTTGGGCGGAAGGAAGGATAGTGAAAAACTGTTTTTT
-	-	TRBV19	TRBJ2-3	CASSPRVLKGADTQYF	TGTGCCAGTAGTCCGCGGGTCCTAAAAGGCGCAGATACGCAGTATTTT
-	TRBD1	TRBV6-5	TRBJ2-2	CASSYLIGGYGELFF	TGTGCCAGCAGTTACTTGATAGGGGGCTACGGGGAGCTGTTTTTT
-	TRBD2	TRBV19	TRBJ2-1	CASTKGLAGFEQFF	TGTGCCAGTACCAAGGGACTAGCGGGGTTTGAGCAGTTCTTC
-	TRBD1	TRBV29-1	TRBJ1-1	CSVGDRVNQAFF	TGCAGCGTTGGGGACAGGGTGAACCAAGCTTTCTTT
-	TRBD1	TRBV7-2	TRBJ1-5	CASSEGQGAGIQPQHF	TGTGCCAGCAGCGAGGGACAGGGGGCAGGGATTCAGCCCCAGCATTTT
few	-	TRBV6-6	TRBJ1-5	CASSRKTQAGGGNQPQHF	TGTGCCAGCAGTCGAAAAACCCAAGCGGGGGGAGGTAATCAGCCCCAGCATTTT
-	-	TRBV5-1	TRBJ1-5	CASSLVAGQNQPQHF	TGCGCCAGCAGCTTGGTGGCAGGCCAGAATCAGCCCCAGCATTTT
few	TRBD1	TRBV5-4	TRBJ1-4	CASSLGQGADGKLFF	TGTGCCAGCAGCTTGGGACAGGGGGCGGATGGAAAACTGTTTTTT
-	-	TRBV19	TRBJ2-6	CASSIGQSGANVLTF	TGTGCCAGTAGTATAGGGCAATCCGGGGCCAACGTCCTGACTTTC
-	TRBD1	TRBV7-2	TRBJ2-3	CASSWGTETDTQYF	TGTGCCAGCAGCTGGGGGACAGAGACAGATACGCAGTATTTT
once	-	TRBV29-1	TRBJ1-1	CSVARATEAFF	TGCAGCGTTGCCAGGGCCACTGAAGCTTTCTTT
-	-	TRBV18	TRBJ1-1	CASSPPEETEAFF	TGTGCCAGCTCACCACCGGAGGAAACTGAAGCTTTCTTT
-	-	TRBV19	TRBJ1-4	CASSHEQATNEKLFF	TGTGCCAGTAGCCATGAACAGGCAACTAATGAAAAACTGTTTTTT
-	TRBD1	TRBV5-6	TRBJ1-1	CASSFPGGTTEAFF	TGTGCCAGCAGCTTCCCAGGGGGAACCACTGAAGCTTTCTTT
few	-	TRBV7-9	TRBJ2-2	CASSSVGELFF	TGTGCCAGCAGTTCGGTCGGGGAGCTGTTTTTT
-	-	TRBV19	TRBJ2-7	CASSIGKSGAPYEQYF	TGTGCCAGTAGTATTGGGAAGTCAGGGGCCCCCTACGAGCAGTACTTC
once	-	TRBV5-1	TRBJ2-3	CASSLGGRPTDTQYF	TGCGCCAGCAGCTTGGGGGGCAGGCCCACAGATACGCAGTATTTT
-	TRBD1	TRBV6-6	TRBJ2-7	CASTRTGGSYEQYF	TGTGCCAGCACGAGGACAGGGGGCAGTTACGAGCAGTACTTC
-	TRBD2	TRBV4-3	TRBJ2-7	CASSLRTSGGVSSYEQYF	TGCGCCAGCAGCCTCAGGACTAGCGGGGGGGTGTCGTCCTACGAGCAGTACTTC
few	-	TRBV19	TRBJ1-6	CASRIGSKKNSPLHF	TGTGCCAGTAGGATAGGGAGTAAGAAGAATTCACCCCTCCACTTT
once	TRBD1	TRBV24-1	TRBJ1-2	CATSDLDRVSGYTF	TGTGCCACCAGTGACTTGGACAGGGTGAGTGGCTACACCTTC
few	TRBD1	TRBV2	TRBJ2-3	CASSEALLTGDTDTQYF	TGTGCCAGCAGTGAAGCGCTTCTGACAGGGGATACAGATACGCAGTATTTT
few	-	TRBV11-1	TRBJ2-1	CASSQATLDNEQFF	TGTGCCAGCAGCCAAGCGACGCTCGACAATGAGCAGTTCTTC
-	TRBD1	TRBV30	TRBJ2-7	CAWSRRGQAYEQYF	TGTGCCTGGAGCCGGCGGGGACAGGCCTACGAGCAGTACTTC
-	-	TRBV7-8	TRBJ1-1	CASSLVQASNTEAFF	TGTGCCAGCAGCTTGGTGCAGGCGAGCAACACTGAAGCTTTCTTT